Listed below are T cell receptor beta chains from one sample, sequenced in a study of cytomegalovirus exposure and HLA in healthy donors. Assay used: immunoSEQ multiplex PCR; TCRdb lists only in-frame clones, some missing. The repertoire consists of around 140,000 clones, with approximately 70% occurring once and the leading ten covering under 2.5%. Sequencing used PBMCs. These receptors were taken from a woman aged 55-70 years in good health and CMV-seropositive. CDR3s leave out the opening cysteine and the closing phenylalanine or tryptophan.

AWINRGLRSPLH | 12 | TRBJ1-6 | TRBV30
ASRPGGLGLYEQY | 13 | TRBJ2-7 | TRBV5-1
SVAGSEVRQETQY | 13 | TRBJ2-5 | TRBV29-1
ASSPVDRNTEAF | 12 | TRBJ1-1 | TRBV27
AIGDEQF | 7 | TRBJ2-1 | TRBV10-3
ASSGPIRQAYYGYT | 14 | TRBJ1-2 | TRBV25-1
ASSLSGANTGELF | 13 | TRBJ2-2 | TRBV6-4
ASSSRGNYGYT | 11 | TRBJ1-2 | TRBV7-8
ASSLAAGLSGEQY | 13 | TRBJ2-7 | TRBV7-9
ASRGRERRTEAF | 12 | TRBJ1-1 | TRBV27
ASSPGTENEKLF | 12 | TRBJ1-4 | TRBV18
ASSLSGSENEQY | 12 | TRBJ2-7 | TRBV5-4
ASKLAGAYEQY | 11 | TRBJ2-7 | TRBV7-2
ASSLSPHGQETQY | 13 | TRBJ2-5 | TRBV7-9
SGQGSNTGELF | 11 | TRBJ2-2 | TRBV29-1
ASALGSSYEQY | 11 | TRBJ2-7 | TRBV12-5
ASSQVLTVDNQPQH | 14 | TRBJ1-5 | TRBV4-1
SVEPMGLLGGYT | 12 | TRBJ1-2 | TRBV29-1
ASSLGRGEQY | 10 | TRBJ2-7 | TRBV5-6
ASSLTSRGTQY | 11 | TRBJ2-5 | TRBV5-1
ASSLGDYNEQF | 11 | TRBJ2-1 | TRBV7-8
ASSRGHLNTEAF | 12 | TRBJ1-1 | TRBV18
ASSIDSGRVTEAF | 13 | TRBJ1-1 | TRBV19
ASSQSRGGNEQY | 12 | TRBJ2-7 | TRBV2
ASSLLGTDTQY | 11 | TRBJ2-3 | TRBV7-3
ASGLETDNTEAF | 12 | TRBJ1-1 | TRBV6-6
ASTDRVTDTQY | 11 | TRBJ2-3 | TRBV6-1
ASSFRGGGRDGYT | 13 | TRBJ1-2 | TRBV6-1
ASSFDGTFGLF | 11 | TRBJ1-4 | TRBV5-1
AWSVQVGETQY | 11 | TRBJ2-5 | TRBV30
SVKQGDGYT | 9 | TRBJ1-2 | TRBV20-1
ASSPTGTYNEQF | 12 | TRBJ2-1 | TRBV18
ATSRDQGGSSYEQY | 14 | TRBJ2-7 | TRBV15
ASRPGTGGTDTQY | 13 | TRBJ2-3 | TRBV6-4
ATSREPGGARGYT | 13 | TRBJ1-2 | TRBV15
ASSLRARDSNQPQH | 14 | TRBJ1-5 | TRBV5-6
ASTSRGGYT | 9 | TRBJ1-2 | TRBV2
ASSLQAMNTEAF | 12 | TRBJ1-1 | TRBV5-5
ASSLGLPGVYEQY | 13 | TRBJ2-7 | TRBV5-6
ASTVDRGNQPQH | 12 | TRBJ1-5 | TRBV6-1
ASSYRTGDYGYT | 12 | TRBJ1-2 | TRBV6-6
AISEYTTGNTIY | 12 | TRBJ1-3 | TRBV10-3
ASSLGTGGAGYT | 12 | TRBJ1-2 | TRBV5-4
AWEQTGNTEAF | 11 | TRBJ1-1 | TRBV30
ASSPPDRAGYT | 11 | TRBJ1-2 | TRBV27
ASGVGVEF | 8 | TRBJ2-1 | TRBV6-5
ASTQTGGSNQPQH | 13 | TRBJ1-5 | TRBV2
ATSPEVAKNEQF | 12 | TRBJ2-1 | TRBV15
ASSSVGQGPIQETQY | 15 | TRBJ2-5 | TRBV7-2
ASSSHPPGQGFGYT | 14 | TRBJ1-2 | TRBV28
ASSRGSPDTGELF | 13 | TRBJ2-2 | TRBV6-5
ATGNTGELF | 9 | TRBJ2-2 | TRBV19
ASSGGNSYEQY | 11 | TRBJ2-7 | TRBV5-6
ASSTQGTKNQPQH | 13 | TRBJ1-5 | TRBV2
ASSQEINGEQF | 11 | TRBJ2-1 | TRBV4-1
ASSLGTGTGIYGYT | 14 | TRBJ1-2 | TRBV5-6